This record covers a single T cell receptor beta chain. What it binds is not known. This specimen belongs to a study of blood T cells in healthy people across ages. Study-level background: Capturing about one barcoded beta molecule per two T cells was achieved by template switching. Regarding the study as a whole: Diversity of TCR beta per million T cells declined in a roughly linear way with age. Donor CMV infection status was unknown, possibly confounding age-related changes in expanded clonotypes.

For the second PCR, which ran for about 6 to 11 cycles, a sample-barcoded 5' primer and a J-beta primer mix were used. TCRdb reanalysed the 5' RACE reads using MiXCR and keeps one entry per CDR3 protein. The sample yields hundreds of thousands of distinct CDR3 sequences, more than 40% seen once. CDR3 length: 15 amino acids. J lost 3 bases, V lost 6 bases, and 7 bases had no gene match. Germline CDR1 and CDR2: MDHEN and SYDVKM. PBMCs, at least 6 million per sample, were isolated. The J gene is TRBJ2-7, the V gene TRBV28; 11 bases fit TRBD1. Sequenced material: blood. The clonotype comes from a woman between 55 and 75 years old in good health. The CDR3 nucleotides are TGTGCCAGCAGGACCCGGGACAGGGGGGTCTACGAGCAGTACTTC. This codes for CASRTRDRGVYEQYF.